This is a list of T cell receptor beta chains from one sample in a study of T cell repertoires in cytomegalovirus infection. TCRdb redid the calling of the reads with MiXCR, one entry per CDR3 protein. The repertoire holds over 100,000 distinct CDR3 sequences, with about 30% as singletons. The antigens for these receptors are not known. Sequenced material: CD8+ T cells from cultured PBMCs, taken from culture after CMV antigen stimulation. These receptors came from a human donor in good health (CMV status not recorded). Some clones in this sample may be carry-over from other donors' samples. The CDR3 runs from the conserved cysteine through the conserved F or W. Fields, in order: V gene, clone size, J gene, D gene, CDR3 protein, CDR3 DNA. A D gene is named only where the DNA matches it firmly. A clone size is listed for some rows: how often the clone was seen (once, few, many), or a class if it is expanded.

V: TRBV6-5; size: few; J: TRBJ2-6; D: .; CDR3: CATKLVPGANVLTF; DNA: TGTGCCACCAAGTTGGTGCCTGGGGCCAACGTCCTGACTTTC
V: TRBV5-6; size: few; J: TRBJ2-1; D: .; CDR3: CASSFGGPQDNEQFF; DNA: TGTGCCAGCAGCTTTGGGGGGCCCCAGGACAATGAGCAGTTCTTC
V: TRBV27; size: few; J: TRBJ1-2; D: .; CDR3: CASSSDATPFYGYTF; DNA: TGTGCCAGCAGTTCGGACGCTACGCCCTTTTATGGCTACACCTTC
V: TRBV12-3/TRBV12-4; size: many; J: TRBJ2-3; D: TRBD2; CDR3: CASSLIAGEPGDTQYF; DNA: TGTGCCAGCAGTTTGATAGCGGGGGAACCGGGAGATACGCAGTATTTT
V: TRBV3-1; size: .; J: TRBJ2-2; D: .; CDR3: CASSQRRTSPSGELFF; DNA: TGTGCCAGCAGCCAACGGAGGACATCTCCCTCCGGGGAGCTGTTTTTT
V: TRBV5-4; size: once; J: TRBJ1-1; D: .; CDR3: CASSLAQGYTEAFF; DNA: TGTGCCAGCAGCTTGGCTCAGGGATACACTGAAGCTTTCTTT
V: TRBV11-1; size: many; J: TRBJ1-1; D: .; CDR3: CASSLDGMNTEAFF; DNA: TGTGCCAGCAGCCTTGACGGAATGAACACTGAAGCTTTCTTT
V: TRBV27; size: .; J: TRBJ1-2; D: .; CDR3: CASSLSLLGGADGYTF; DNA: TGTGCCAGCAGTTTATCCCTTTTGGGAGGAGCCGATGGCTACACCTTC
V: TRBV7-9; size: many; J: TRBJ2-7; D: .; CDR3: CASSNIRDPSAYEQYF; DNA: TGTGCCAGCAGCAACATCCGGGACCCCTCTGCCTACGAGCAGTACTTC
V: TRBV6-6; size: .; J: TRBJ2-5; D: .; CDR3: CASSFSVYQETQYF; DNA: TGTGCCAGCAGTTTCTCCGTGTACCAAGAGACCCAGTACTTC